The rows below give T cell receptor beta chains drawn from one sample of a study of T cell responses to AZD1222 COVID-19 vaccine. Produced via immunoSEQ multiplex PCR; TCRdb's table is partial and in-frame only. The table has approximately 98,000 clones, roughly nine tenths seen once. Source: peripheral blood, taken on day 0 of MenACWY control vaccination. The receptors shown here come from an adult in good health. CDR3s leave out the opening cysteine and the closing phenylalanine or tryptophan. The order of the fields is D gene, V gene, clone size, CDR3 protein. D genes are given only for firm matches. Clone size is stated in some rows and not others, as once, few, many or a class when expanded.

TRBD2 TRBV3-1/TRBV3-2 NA ASSQKIRGLAGGPSEQF
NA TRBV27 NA ASRRASSNQPQH
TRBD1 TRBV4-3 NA ASSQGDRGEEKLF
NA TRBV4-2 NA ASSQEQYDEQF
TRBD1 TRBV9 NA ASSVGTGGGGELF
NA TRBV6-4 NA ASSDGTANSPLH
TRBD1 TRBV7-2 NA ASSSGRDRESYT
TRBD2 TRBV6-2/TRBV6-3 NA ASSRGLAGVEQY
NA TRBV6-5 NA ASGRDGTFYEQY
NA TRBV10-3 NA AISLRDSPSESSYEQY
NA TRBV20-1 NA SATGIYEQY
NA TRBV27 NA ASSFVGNTEAF
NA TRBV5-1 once ASSLALTESTDTQY
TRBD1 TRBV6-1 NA ASSETGVHEQY
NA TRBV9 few ASTRGGELYGYT
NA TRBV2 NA ASSSLGGHSYEQY
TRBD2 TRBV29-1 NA SVEISGGRTDTQY
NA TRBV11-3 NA ASSPGAGGYEQY
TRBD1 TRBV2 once ASIYEAGGGHNSPLH
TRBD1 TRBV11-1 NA ASSPGTGSGQPQH
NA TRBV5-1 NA ASSAGPSSGGYT
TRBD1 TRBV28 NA ASSRGTGIL
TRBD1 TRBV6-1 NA ASSEAWDRGGRQETQY
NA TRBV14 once ASSQGASVSTDTQY